The T cell receptor (beta chain) under discussion was sequenced for a study of T cells after yellow fever vaccination. Study conclusions and caveats: Abundant bulk-derived clonotypes could contaminate FACS-sorted repertoires. Most primary-vaccination clones reappeared after the booster (about 97% CD4, 75% to 90% CD8).

This CDR3 has 12 amino acids. TCRdb re-derived calls from the 5' RACE reads in MiXCR, one entry per CDR3 protein. The sample records about 310,000 distinct CDR3 sequences, around 4% being singletons. Ten or more counts support this clonotype. Its cognate antigen is unknown. This sequence joins TRBV21-1 and TRBJ2-7; the DNA was not used to check the table's D call, TRBD2. TRBV21-1 is a documented pseudogene. Material: PBMCs, obtained on the day of the yellow fever booster vaccination. This clonotype was sampled from a man in his late teens or twenties who received the YFV17D yellow fever vaccine. The CDR3 DNA follows: TGTGCCAGCCCCCGCCAGGGCTACGAGCAGTACTTC. This gives the protein CASPRQGYEQYF.